What follows are 2 T cell receptor beta chains derived from one specimen sequenced in a study of blood T cell repertoires in COVID-19. Measured with immunoSEQ multiplex PCR; TCRdb has only the in-frame clones, and not every one. The table records over 50,000 clones, 65% to 80% of them present only once. Sample: peripheral blood. Every receptor here comes from a human donor with active or convalescent COVID-19. The donor label of this sample is uncertain.

This chain connects TRBV5-1 to TRBJ2-7; 12 positions agree with TRBD2. Germline CDR1 SGHRS, CDR2 YFSETQ. With V trimmed by 1 base and J by 3 bases, 5 bases remained unmatched. This CDR3 region has 16 residues. CDR3 loop: CASSLYLGLAGYEQYF. The CDR3 bases are TGCGCCAGCAGCTTGTATTTGGGACTAGCGGGCTACGAGCAGTACTTC.

The genes are TRBV4-1 and TRBJ1-6; 8 bases map to TRBD1. Trimming removed 1 base from V and 9 bases from J; junction bases left unmatched: 5. Germline V gene sequence: CDR1 MGHRA, CDR2 YSYEKL. This CDR3 has 15 residues. The CDR3 here is CASSQGAGGVSPLHF. CDR3 bases: TGCGCCAGCAGCCAAGGTGCAGGGGGCGTTTCACCCCTCCACTTT.